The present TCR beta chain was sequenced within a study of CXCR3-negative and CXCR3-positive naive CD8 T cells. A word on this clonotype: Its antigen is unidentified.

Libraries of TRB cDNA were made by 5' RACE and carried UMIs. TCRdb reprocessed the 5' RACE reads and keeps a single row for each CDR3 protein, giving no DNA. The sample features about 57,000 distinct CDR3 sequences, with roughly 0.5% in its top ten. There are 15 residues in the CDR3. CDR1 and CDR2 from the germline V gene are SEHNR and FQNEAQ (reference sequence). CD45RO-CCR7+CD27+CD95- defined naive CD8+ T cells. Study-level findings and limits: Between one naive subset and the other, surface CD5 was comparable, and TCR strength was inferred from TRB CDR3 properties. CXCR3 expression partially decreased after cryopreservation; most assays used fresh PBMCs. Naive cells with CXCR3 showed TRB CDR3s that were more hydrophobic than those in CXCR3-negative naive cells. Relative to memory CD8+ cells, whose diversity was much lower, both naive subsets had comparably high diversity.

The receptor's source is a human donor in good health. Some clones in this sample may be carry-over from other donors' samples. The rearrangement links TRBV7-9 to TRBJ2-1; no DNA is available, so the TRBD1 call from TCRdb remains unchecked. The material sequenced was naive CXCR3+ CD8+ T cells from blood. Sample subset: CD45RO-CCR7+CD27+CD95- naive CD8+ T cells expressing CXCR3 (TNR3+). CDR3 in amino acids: CASSLEARTGDEQFF.